The source of this T cell receptor beta chain is a study of human T cells and chemical hapten exposure. TCRdb reanalysed the RACE reads using MiXCR and keeps one entry per CDR3 protein. The sample records roughly 250,000 distinct CDR3 sequences, 8.6% being singletons. The CDR3 spans 15 residues. With V trimmed by 2 bases and J by 1 base, 2 bases remained unmatched. CDR1 is KGHSH and CDR2 is LQKENI in the germline V gene. Documented time point: pre-sensitization, week 0. Treatment in this sample: therapeutic diphenylcyclopropenone sensitization with weekly scalp DPC. Only a few counts were recorded for this clonotype.

The V gene is TRBV18, the J gene TRBJ2-5, with TRBD1 matching 9 bases. This TCR came from a middle-aged woman with alopecia areata. Some clones in this sample may be carry-over from other donors' samples. This specimen consisted of whole blood, obtained in connection with sensitization to the hapten diphenylcyclopropenone (DPC). This chain's CDR3 is CASSPGTGPQETQYF. The CDR3 bases are TGTGCCAGCTCACCAGGGACAGGGCCCCAAGAGACCCAGTACTTC.